This TCR beta chain was documented in a study of OX40 agonist ivuxolimab in advanced cancers. As for this clone: The target antigen is unknown.

Generated by immunoSEQ multiplex PCR, the TCRdb table keeps only in-frame clones and is missing some. This sample has approximately 20,000 clones, with 65% to 80% found just once. Study-wide results and caveats: Also present in some nonresponders was a low level of normalized T-cell clonal expansion. Expanded clones belonging to CD8+ T cells outnumbered, on average, those of CD4+. The authors did not determine the antigen specificity of the expanded peripheral T cells.

Blood was sampled at baseline, cycle 4 day 1, and cycle 7 day 1. Here the sequenced sample was CD4+ or CD8+ T cells sorted from blood, taken in a trial of the OX40 agonist ivuxolimab. The TCR was taken from an adult with an advanced solid tumor such as melanoma, head and neck, liver or kidney cancer.

CDR3 loop: CASSPSHPAREQYF. The CDR3 nucleotides read TGTGCCAGCAGCCCCAGCCACCCAGCCCGCGAGCAGTACTTC. J is TRBJ2-7 and V is TRBV7-3; D remains ambiguous. The CDR3 covers 14 residues. The V end lost 5 bases, the J end lost 6 bases, and 17 bases lay between the germline ends. Germline lookup yields CDR1 SGHTA and CDR2 FQGTGA.